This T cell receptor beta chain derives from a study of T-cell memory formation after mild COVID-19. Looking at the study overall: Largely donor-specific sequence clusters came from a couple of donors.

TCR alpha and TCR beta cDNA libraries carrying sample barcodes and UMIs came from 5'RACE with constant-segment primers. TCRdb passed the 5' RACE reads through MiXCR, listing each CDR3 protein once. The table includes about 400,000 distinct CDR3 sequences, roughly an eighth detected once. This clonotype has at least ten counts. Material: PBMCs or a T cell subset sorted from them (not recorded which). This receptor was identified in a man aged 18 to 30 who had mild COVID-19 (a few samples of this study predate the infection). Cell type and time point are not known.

This CDR3 is CASSDPRNQPQHF. The CDR3 nucleotides are TGTGCCAGCAGTGACCCTAGGAATCAGCCCCAGCATTTT. This sequence joins TRBV2 and TRBJ1-5; D is unresolved. CDR1 SNHLY and CDR2 FYNNEI come from the germline V gene. V lost 3 bases to trimming and J lost 4 bases, with 7 bases between them. The CDR3 has 13 amino acids.